This T cell receptor beta chain was identified in a study of control samples from healthy donors and cancer patients (dated by TCRdb to 2020 to 2022). Notes on this clone: Its antigen remains unidentified. Base qualities are not recorded, but no much larger clone differs from it by a single base.

Deletion took 4 bases off V and 5 bases off J, with a span of 6 bases between the germline ends. The CDR3 sequence holds 13 residues, the cysteine and phenylalanine included. Only the CDR3 part of the read is kept: 39 bases, read in frame from the first base. The germline V gene supplies CDR1 MRHNA and CDR2 SNTAGT. Receptor amplification or capture employed the immunoSEQ multiplex PCR assay. The table was pulled from immuneACCESS by TCRdb, which kept in-frame rearrangements only. Such tables lose some clones; where checked, under half of the loss comes from unresolved V genes, and the rest has no known cause. The sample table contains 150,000 to 200,000 clones; only one count was recorded for 90% to 95% of them. 1.5% of the sample is taken by the ten largest.

Sequencing was performed on blood. The rearrangement combines TRBV6-4 with TRBJ1-6, with TRBD1 perhaps the D gene, on 5 matching bases. The receptor was derived from a woman under 40 in good health. The base sequence is TGTGCCAGCAGTGTCAGGGATAATTCACCCCTCCACTTT. Translation gives CASSVRDNSPLHF.